This T cell receptor beta chain is drawn from a study of blood T cells in healthy people across ages. Roughly 10 milliliters was the volume of peripheral blood drawn from each donor. A second PCR of about 6 to 12 cycles used a sample-barcoded 5' primer and a J-beta primer mix. TCRdb reanalysed the 5' RACE reads using MiXCR and keeps one entry per CDR3 protein. The sample yields 630,000 or so distinct CDR3 sequences, about 30% seen once. This clonotype appeared a few times. The sample consisted of blood. The TCR was taken from an elderly woman in good health.

The chain's CDR3 is CASSQGLAGGQETQFF. CDR3 sequence (DNA): TGCGCCAGCAGCCAAGGTCTAGCGGGGGGACAAGAGACCCAGTTCTTC. V usage is TRBV4-1 and J usage is TRBJ2-1; 11 bases map to TRBD2. This CDR3 has 16 amino acids. Looked up from germline, CDR1 is MGHRA and CDR2 is YSYEKL. The J segment lost 13 bases and the V segment lost 1 base, leaving 12 bases of the junction unmatched.